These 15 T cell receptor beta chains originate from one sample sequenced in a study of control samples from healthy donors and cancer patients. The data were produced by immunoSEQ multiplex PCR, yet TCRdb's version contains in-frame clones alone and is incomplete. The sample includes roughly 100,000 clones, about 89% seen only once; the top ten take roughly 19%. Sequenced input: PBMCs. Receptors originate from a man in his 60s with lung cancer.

CDR3 loop: CASSDRGQPQHF. DNA of the CDR3: TGTGCCAGCAGCGACAGGGGTCAGCCCCAGCATTTT. The chain employs TRBV7-2 and TRBJ1-5; 8 bases fit TRBD1. CDR3 length: 12 residues. With V trimmed by 5 bases and J by 6 bases, 0 bases remained unmatched. Germline V gene data show CDR1 as SGHTA and CDR2 as FQGNSA.

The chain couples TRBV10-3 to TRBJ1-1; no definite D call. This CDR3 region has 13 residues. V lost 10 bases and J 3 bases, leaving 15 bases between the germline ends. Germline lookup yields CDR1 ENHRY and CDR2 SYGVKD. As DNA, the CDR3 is TGTGCCACCCGGGCCCCGCCTGACACTGAAGCTTTCTTT. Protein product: CATRAPPDTEAFF.

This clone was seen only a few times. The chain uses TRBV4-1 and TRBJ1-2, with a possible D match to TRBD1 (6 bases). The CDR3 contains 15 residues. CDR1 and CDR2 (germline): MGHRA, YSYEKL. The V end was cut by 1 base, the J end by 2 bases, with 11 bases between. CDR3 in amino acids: CASSQGQGGNYGYTF. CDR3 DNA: TGCGCCAGCAGCCAAGGCCAAGGGGGGAACTATGGCTACACCTTC.

The CDR3 DNA is TGTGCCAGCAGCTTAGTTCGGGGGTCCGGGGAGCTGTTTTTT. It specifies CASSLVRGSGELFF. V usage is TRBV7-6 and J usage is TRBJ2-2; weak D call: TRBD2 (6 bases). V lost 1 base and J 6 bases, leaving 9 bases between the germline ends. Germline V CDR1 and CDR2: SGHVS, FNYEAQ. There are 14 residues in the CDR3. Full variable domain (outside the CDR3, taken from reference TRBV7-6 and TRBJ2-2): GAGVSQSPRYKVTKRGQDVALRCDPISGHVSLYWYRQALGQGPEFLTYFNYEAQQDKSGLPNDRFSAERPEGSISTLTIQRTEQRDSAMYRCASSLVRGSGELFFGEGSRLTVL.

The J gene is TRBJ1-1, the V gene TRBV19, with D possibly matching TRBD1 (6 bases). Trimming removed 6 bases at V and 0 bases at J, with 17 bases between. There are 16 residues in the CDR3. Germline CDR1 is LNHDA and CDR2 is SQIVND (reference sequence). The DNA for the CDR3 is TGTGCCAGTAGCGCAAAACGGACAGTCTTGAACACTGAAGCTTTCTTT. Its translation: CASSAKRTVLNTEAFF.

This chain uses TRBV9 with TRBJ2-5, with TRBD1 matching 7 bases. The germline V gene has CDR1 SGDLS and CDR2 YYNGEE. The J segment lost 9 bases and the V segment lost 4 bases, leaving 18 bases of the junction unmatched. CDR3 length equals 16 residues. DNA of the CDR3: TGTGCCAGCAGCCCGCGGATAATGGGACAGTGGCAGGCCCAGTACTTC. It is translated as CASSPRIMGQWQAQYF.

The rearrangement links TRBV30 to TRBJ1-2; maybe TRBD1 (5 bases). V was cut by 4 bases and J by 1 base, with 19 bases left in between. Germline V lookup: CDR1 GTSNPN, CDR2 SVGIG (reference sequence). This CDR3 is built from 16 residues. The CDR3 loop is CAWKYAPQERNYGYTF. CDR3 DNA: TGTGCCTGGAAATATGCCCCACAGGAGCGTAACTATGGCTACACCTTC.

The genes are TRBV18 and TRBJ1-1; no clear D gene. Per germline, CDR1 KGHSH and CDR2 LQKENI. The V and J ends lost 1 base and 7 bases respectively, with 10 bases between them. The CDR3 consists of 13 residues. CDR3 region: CASSPQEGLEAFF. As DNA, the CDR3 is TGTGCCAGCTCACCACAGGAAGGGCTTGAAGCTTTCTTT. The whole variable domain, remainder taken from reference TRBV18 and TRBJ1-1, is NAGVMQNPRHLVRRRGQEARLRCSPMKGHSHVYWYRQLPEEGLKFMVYLQKENIIDESGMPKERFSAEFPKEGPSILRIQQVVRGDSAAYFCASSPQEGLEAFFGQGTRLTVV.

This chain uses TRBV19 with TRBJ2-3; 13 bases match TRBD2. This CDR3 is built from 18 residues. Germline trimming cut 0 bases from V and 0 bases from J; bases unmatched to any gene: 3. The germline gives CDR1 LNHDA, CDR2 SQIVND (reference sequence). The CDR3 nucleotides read TGTGCCAGTAGTATAGAGGGGACTAGCGGGGCTAGCACAGATACGCAGTATTTT. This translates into CASSIEGTSGASTDTQYF.

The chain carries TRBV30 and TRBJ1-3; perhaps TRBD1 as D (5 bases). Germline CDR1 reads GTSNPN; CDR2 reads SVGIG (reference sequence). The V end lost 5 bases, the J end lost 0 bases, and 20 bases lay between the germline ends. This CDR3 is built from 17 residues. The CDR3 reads CAWWGTLSPISGNTIYF. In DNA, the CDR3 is TGTGCCTGGTGGGGGACCCTGTCTCCGATCTCTGGAAACACCATATATTTT.

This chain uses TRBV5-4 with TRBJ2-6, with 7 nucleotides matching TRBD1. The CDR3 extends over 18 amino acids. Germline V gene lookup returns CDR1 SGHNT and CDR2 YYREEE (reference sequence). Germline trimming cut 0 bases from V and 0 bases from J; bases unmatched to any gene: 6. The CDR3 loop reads CASSLAVGGPSGANVLTF. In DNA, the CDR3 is TGTGCCAGCAGCTTGGCCGTAGGGGGCCCCTCTGGGGCCAACGTCCTGACTTTC.

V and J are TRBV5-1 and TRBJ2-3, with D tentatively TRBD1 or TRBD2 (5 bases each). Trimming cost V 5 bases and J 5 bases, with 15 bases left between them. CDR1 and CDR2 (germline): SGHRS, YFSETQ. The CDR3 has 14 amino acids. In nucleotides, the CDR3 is TGCGCCAGCAGTTCCTTTGGGGGAGAAGATACGCAGTATTTT. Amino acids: CASSSFGGEDTQYF.

CDR3 protein: CASTPGEGYGYTF. The CDR3 DNA reads TGTGCCAGCACCCCCGGCGAGGGCTATGGCTACACCTTC. V gene TRBV12-3 or TRBV12-4 combines with J gene TRBJ1-2, with D uncertain. V gave up 7 bases and J gave up 4 bases, with 13 bases separating them. This CDR3 comprises 13 residues.

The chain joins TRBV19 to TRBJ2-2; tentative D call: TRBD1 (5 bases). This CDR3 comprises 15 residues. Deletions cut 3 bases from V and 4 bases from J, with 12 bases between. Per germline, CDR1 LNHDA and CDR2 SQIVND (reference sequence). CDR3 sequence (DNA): TGTGCCAGTAGTATTAACCAGGGCGGCACCGGGGAGCTGTTTTTT. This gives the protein CASSINQGGTGELFF.

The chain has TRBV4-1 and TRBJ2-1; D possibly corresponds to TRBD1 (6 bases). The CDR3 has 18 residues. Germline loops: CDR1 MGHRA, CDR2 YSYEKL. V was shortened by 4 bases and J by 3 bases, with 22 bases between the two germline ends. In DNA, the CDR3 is TGCGCCAGCAGCCCGAGGGGGACCACAAGAGGAGGCTACAATGAGCAGTTCTTC. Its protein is CASSPRGTTRGGYNEQFF.